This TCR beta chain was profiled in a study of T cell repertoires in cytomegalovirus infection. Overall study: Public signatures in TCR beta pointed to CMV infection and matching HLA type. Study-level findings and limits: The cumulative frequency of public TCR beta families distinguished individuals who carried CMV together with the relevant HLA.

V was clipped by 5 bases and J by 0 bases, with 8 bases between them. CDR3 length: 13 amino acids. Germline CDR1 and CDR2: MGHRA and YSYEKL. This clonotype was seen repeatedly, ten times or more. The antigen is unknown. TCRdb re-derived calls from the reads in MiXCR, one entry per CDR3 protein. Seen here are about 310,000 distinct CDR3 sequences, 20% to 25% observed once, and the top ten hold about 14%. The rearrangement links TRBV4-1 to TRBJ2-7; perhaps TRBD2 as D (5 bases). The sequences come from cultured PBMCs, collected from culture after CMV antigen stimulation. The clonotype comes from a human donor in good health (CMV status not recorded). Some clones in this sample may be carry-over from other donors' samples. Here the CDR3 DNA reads TGCGCCAGCAGCAGCGGACTCTCCTACGAGCAGTACTTC. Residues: CASSSGLSYEQYF.